The TCR beta chain described here comes from a study of T cell responses to AZD1222 COVID-19 vaccine. General observations from the study: Nearly half of the spike-specific TCRs reportedly recognize variant regions that carry no mutations. Only after the peak T cell response were repertoires sampled.

Points on this clone: The target antigen is unknown.

The protocol was immunoSEQ multiplex PCR, while the TCRdb copy is restricted to in-frame clones and leaves out a portion. In the table there are 180,000 or so clones, over 85% of which are singletons. The CDR3 totals 13 residues. Germline V gene lookup returns CDR1 MNHEY and CDR2 SMNVEV (reference sequence). The V and J ends lost 2 bases and 1 base respectively, with 5 bases between them. The TCR comes from an adult in good health. Sequences were derived from peripheral blood, sampled on day 0 of AZD1222 vaccination. The chain has TRBV27 and TRBJ1-2; no definite D call. The CDR3 DNA reads TGTGCCAGCAGTTTAGCTCTTAACTATGGCTACACCTTC. Amino acid sequence: CASSLALNYGYTF.